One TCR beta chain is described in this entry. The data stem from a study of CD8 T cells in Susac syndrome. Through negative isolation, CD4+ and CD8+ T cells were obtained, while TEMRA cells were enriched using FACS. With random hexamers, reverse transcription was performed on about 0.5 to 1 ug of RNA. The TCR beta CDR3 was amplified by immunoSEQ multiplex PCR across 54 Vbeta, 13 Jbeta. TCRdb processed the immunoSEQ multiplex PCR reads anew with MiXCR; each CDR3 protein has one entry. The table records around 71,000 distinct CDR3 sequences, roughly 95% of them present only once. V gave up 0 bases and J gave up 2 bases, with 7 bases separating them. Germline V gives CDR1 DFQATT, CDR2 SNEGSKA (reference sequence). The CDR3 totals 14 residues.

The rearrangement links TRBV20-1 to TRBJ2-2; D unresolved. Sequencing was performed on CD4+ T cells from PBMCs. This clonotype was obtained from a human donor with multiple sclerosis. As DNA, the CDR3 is TGCAGTGCTAGAGATGGCCCAAACACCGGGGAGCTGTTTTTT. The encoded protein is CSARDGPNTGELFF.